This T cell receptor (beta chain) was identified in a study of T cells in Graves' hyperthyroidism and ophthalmopathy. This clonotype was seen at least ten times. RNA transcripts were the template for amplifying TCR beta CDR3 regions. TCR CDR3 regions were first amplified by RT-PCR with HTBI primers. TCRdb called the multiplex PCR reads again in MiXCR, with one record for every CDR3 protein. The table records approximately 630,000 distinct CDR3 sequences, 15% to 20% of them present only once. Per the germline V gene, CDR1 is DFQATT and CDR2 is SNEGSKA (reference sequence). V dropped 6 bases and J dropped 4 bases, with 7 bases sitting between them. The CDR3 is 11 residues long.

Sequenced material: blood. This chain uses TRBV20-1 with TRBJ2-1, with D possibly TRBD2 on 6 matching bases. This TCR came from a woman aged 25 to 39 with Graves' hyperthyroidism. CDR3 sequence: CSAGGYNEQFF. CDR3 nucleotide sequence: TGCAGTGCCGGGGGTTACAATGAGCAGTTCTTC.